This T cell receptor beta chain was identified in a study of post-analysis software for immune sequencing data. Findings and limits, study-wide: Relative to controls, patients with multiple sclerosis showed significantly lower normalized Chao1 diversity. Patients had higher frequencies than controls of about five TRBV segments, including TRBV5-6, TRBV5-1 and TRBV20-1. Samples from one preparation batch, clustered by F measure, grouped strongly together.

On this clonotype itself: Its specificity is unknown.

CDR3 length: 15 amino acids. Germline CDR1 and CDR2: KGHDR and SFDVKD. V lost 6 bases, J lost 3 bases, and 16 bases lay in between. Sequencing libraries made from TCR beta cDNA carried unique molecular identifiers. TCRdb independently ran MiXCR on the PCR reads; one entry per CDR3 protein. This table has around 710,000 distinct CDR3 sequences, approximately 44% appearing once. Sequencing input: blood. The clonotype was recovered from a girl under 18 with multiple sclerosis. This chain links TRBV24-1 with TRBJ1-2; D unresolved. CDR3 region: CATSTGPPFDYGYTF. In DNA form, the CDR3 reads TGTGCCACCAGTACCGGACCCCCATTTGACTATGGCTACACCTTC.